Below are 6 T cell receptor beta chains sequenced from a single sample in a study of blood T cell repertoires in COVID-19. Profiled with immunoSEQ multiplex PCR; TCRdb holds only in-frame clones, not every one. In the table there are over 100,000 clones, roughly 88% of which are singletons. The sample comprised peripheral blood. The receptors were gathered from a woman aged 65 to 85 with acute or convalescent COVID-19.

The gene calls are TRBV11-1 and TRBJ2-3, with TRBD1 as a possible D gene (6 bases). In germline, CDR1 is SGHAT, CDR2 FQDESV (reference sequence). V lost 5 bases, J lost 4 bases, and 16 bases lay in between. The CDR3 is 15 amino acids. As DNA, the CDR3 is TGTGCCAGCAGCCTCGGGACACCGGGCGCAGATACGCAGTATTTT. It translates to CASSLGTPGADTQYF. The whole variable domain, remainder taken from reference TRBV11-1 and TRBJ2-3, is EAEVAQSPRYKITEKSQAVAFWCDPISGHATLYWYRQILGQGPELLVQFQDESVVDDSQLPKDRFSAERLKGVDSTLKIQPAELGDSAMYLCASSLGTPGADTQYFGPGTRLTVL.

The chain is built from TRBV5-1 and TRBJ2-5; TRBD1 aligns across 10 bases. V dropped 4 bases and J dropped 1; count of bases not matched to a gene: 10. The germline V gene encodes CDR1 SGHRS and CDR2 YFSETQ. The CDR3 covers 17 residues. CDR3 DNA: TGCGCCAGCAGCCCCAGGACAGGGGGGATCATCCAAGAGACCCAGTACTTC. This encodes CASSPRTGGIIQETQYF. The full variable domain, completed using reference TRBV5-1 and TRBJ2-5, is KAGVTQTPRYLIKTRGQQVTLSCSPISGHRSVSWYQQTPGQGLQFLFEYFSETQRNKGNFPGRFSGRQFSNSRSEMNVSTLELGDSALYLCASSPRTGGIIQETQYFGPGTRLLVL.

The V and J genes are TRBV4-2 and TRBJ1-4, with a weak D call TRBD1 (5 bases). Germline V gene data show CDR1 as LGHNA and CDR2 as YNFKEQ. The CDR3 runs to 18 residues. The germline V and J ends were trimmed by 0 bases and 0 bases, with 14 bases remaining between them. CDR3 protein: CASSQDPGGTTTNEKLFF. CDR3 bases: TGTGCCAGCAGCCAAGATCCGGGGGGAACTACAACTAATGAAAAACTGTTTTTT.

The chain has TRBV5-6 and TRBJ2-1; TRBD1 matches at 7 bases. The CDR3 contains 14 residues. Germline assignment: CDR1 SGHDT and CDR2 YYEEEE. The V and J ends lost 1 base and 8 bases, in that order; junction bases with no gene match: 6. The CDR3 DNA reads TGTGCCAGCAGCTTGCGACAGGGAGCTTATGAGCAGTTCTTC. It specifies CASSLRQGAYEQFF.

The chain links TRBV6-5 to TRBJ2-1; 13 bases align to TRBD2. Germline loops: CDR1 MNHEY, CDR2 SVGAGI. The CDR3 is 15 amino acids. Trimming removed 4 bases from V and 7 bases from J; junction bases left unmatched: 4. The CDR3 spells CASSLGTSGANEQFF. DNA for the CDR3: TGTGCCAGCAGTTTGGGGACTAGCGGGGCTAATGAGCAGTTCTTC.

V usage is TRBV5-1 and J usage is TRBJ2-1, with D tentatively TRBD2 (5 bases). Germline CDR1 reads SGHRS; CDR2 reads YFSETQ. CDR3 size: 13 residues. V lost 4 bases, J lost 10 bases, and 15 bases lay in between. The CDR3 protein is CASSLQADREQFF. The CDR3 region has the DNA TGCGCCAGCAGCCTGCAAGCGGACCGGGAGCAGTTCTTC.